One sample yielded the 12 T cell receptor beta chains listed below, sequenced in a study of cytomegalovirus exposure and HLA in healthy donors. The data were produced by immunoSEQ multiplex PCR, yet TCRdb's version contains in-frame clones alone and is incomplete. This table has 250,000 to 400,000 clones, around 90% appearing once. Sequencing input: PBMCs. The receptors here all came from a woman in her twenties or thirties in good health and CMV-seropositive.

The chain joins TRBV6-6 to TRBJ1-2; TRBD1 is a possible D gene (5 bases). The CDR3 contains 15 residues. Germline assignment: CDR1 MNHNY and CDR2 SVGAGI (reference sequence). V lost 2 bases, J lost 1 base, and 11 bases lay in between. The DNA for the CDR3 is TGTGCCAGCAGTTACCGGCAGGGAGGTAACTATGGCTACACCTTC. Translating it yields CASSYRQGGNYGYTF.

This chain connects TRBV4-3 to TRBJ2-7; 8 bases are shared with TRBD1. The CDR3 is 16 residues long. The V segment lost 3 bases and the J segment 3 bases; nucleotides outside the gene matches: 10. Germline V lookup: CDR1 LGHNA, CDR2 YSLEER. CDR3 coding DNA: TGCGCCAGCAGCCATGACTCCGGGACAGGAGGCTACGAGCAGTACTTC. Its translation: CASSHDSGTGGYEQYF.

This sequence joins TRBV30 and TRBJ1-6; no reliable D call. This CDR3 has 15 amino acids. CDR1 GTSNPN and CDR2 SVGIG come from the germline V gene (reference sequence). V was cut by 2 bases and J by 5 bases, with 13 bases left in between. The CDR3 DNA sequence: TGTGCCTGGAGTAGTGGCAGGTGGAATAATTCACCCCTCCACTTT. Translating gives CAWSSGRWNNSPLHF. The whole variable domain, filled in from reference TRBV30 and TRBJ1-6, reads SQTIHQWPATLVQPVGSPLSLECTVEGTSNPNLYWYRQAAGRGLQLLFYSVGIGQISSEVPQNLSASRPQDRQFILSSKKLLLSDSGFYLCAWSSGRWNNSPLHFGNGTRLTVT.

The chain uses TRBV7-6 and TRBJ2-2; D gene unclear. The CDR3 is made up of 15 amino acids. V was trimmed by 1 base and J by 4 bases, leaving 10 bases between them. Germline V lookup: CDR1 SGHVS, CDR2 FNYEAQ. CDR3 sequence reads: CASSLELGSTGELFF. CDR3 in DNA: TGTGCCAGCAGCTTAGAACTGGGCAGCACCGGGGAGCTGTTTTTT.

This chain connects TRBV25-1 to TRBJ2-1; 7 nucleotides agree with TRBD2. Germline CDR1 MGHDK, CDR2 SYGVNS. Trimming at V came to 6 bases and at J to 6 bases, leaving 2 bases not matched to a gene. The CDR3 runs 12 residues. CDR3 in amino acids: CASSGGINEQFF. The DNA for the CDR3 is TGTGCCAGCAGCGGGGGGATCAATGAGCAGTTCTTC.

The J gene is TRBJ2-3, the V gene TRBV11-2; either TRBD1 or TRBD2 may fit D (5 bases each). Trimming left V 0 bases short and J 1 base short, with 8 bases between. Germline V lookup: CDR1 SGHAT, CDR2 FQNNGV. The CDR3 is 15 residues long. The CDR3 coding sequence is TGTGCCAGCAGCTTAGATGGGACCGGCACAGATACGCAGTATTTT. Its translation: CASSLDGTGTDTQYF.

The chain recombines TRBV28 with TRBJ2-7; TRBD1 agrees at 7 bases. The CDR3 is made up of 14 amino acids. The V gene's germline CDR1 is MDHEN and CDR2 SYDVKM. Trimming at V came to 3 bases and at J to 3 bases, leaving 5 bases not matched to a gene. The CDR3 here is CASSFFGDSYEQYF. The DNA for the CDR3 is TGTGCCAGCAGTTTCTTCGGGGACAGCTACGAGCAGTACTTC.

This chain links TRBV9 with TRBJ2-7, with D unresolved. This CDR3 has 16 amino acids. V lost 4 bases and J lost 4, with 21 bases in between. Germline V gene data show CDR1 as SGDLS and CDR2 as YYNGEE. The CDR3 loop reads CASSPTPRQARYEQYF. The CDR3 DNA follows: TGTGCCAGCAGCCCAACACCCAGGCAAGCGAGATACGAGCAGTACTTC.

V is TRBV9 and J is TRBJ2-3; D might be TRBD2 (7 bases). The CDR3 length is 16 residues. V lost 4 bases, J lost 2 bases, and 17 bases lay in between. Looked up from germline, CDR1 is SGDLS and CDR2 is YYNGEE. CDR3 loop: CASSPNRGAATDTQYF. CDR3 in DNA: TGTGCCAGCAGCCCGAATCGGGGGGCTGCCACAGATACGCAGTATTTT.

The chain carries TRBV27 and TRBJ1-5; TRBD1 might be the D (5 bases). Germline CDR1 reads MNHEY; CDR2 reads SMNVEV (reference sequence). This CDR3 has 17 residues. V lost 2 bases and J 0 bases, leaving 14 bases between the germline ends. The CDR3 DNA is TGTGCCAGCAGTTTAGCGACAGTCACATATAGCAATCAGCCCCAGCATTTT. It specifies CASSLATVTYSNQPQHF.

Comment on this clone: Other nucleotide sequences in the sample specify the same CDR3. The chain is built from TRBV4-3 and TRBJ2-7, with D uncertain. The CDR3 consists of 12 residues. The V end lost 0 bases, the J end lost 4 bases, and 4 bases lay between the germline ends. The V gene's germline CDR1 is LGHNA and CDR2 YSLEER. For the CDR3, the DNA is TGCGCCAGCAGCCAAGACGGATACGAGCAGTACTTC. This codes for CASSQDGYEQYF.

The chain joins TRBV29-1 to TRBJ2-2; 9 positions match TRBD1. Per the germline V gene, CDR1 is SQVTM and CDR2 is ANQGSEA. V was clipped by 8 bases and J by 1 base; unmatched bases: 14. The CDR3 is 17 amino acids. The CDR3 nucleotides are TGCAGCACTGGACCTTCCGGGACAGGGAGGAACACCGGGGAGCTGTTTTTT. Its translation: CSTGPSGTGRNTGELFF.